This T cell receptor beta chain was recovered during a study of CD8 T cells in Susac syndrome. V trimming: 6 bases; J trimming: 3 bases; junction bases outside the gene matches: 8. From germline, CDR1 is DFQATT and CDR2 SNEGSKA (reference sequence). There are 13 residues in the CDR3. RNA in amounts of 0.5 to 1 ug was reverse transcribed with random hexamers. immunoSEQ multiplex PCR amplified TCR beta CDR3 across 54 Vbeta, 13 Jbeta. TCRdb re-called the immunoSEQ multiplex PCR reads through MiXCR, storing one row per CDR3 protein. The sample includes fewer than 350,000 distinct CDR3 sequences, about 89% of them seen just once. This clonotype was seen a handful of times.

This receptor was taken from a human donor with multiple sclerosis. Specimen: CD8+ T cells from PBMCs. V usage is TRBV20-1 and J usage is TRBJ2-7; TRBD1 aligns across 7 bases. CDR3 DNA sequence: TGCAGTGCAAGGGACAGTCACTACTACGAGCAGTACTTC. Protein: CSARDSHYYEQYF.